The rows below give T cell receptor beta chains drawn from one sample of a study of T cell repertoires in cytomegalovirus infection. Which antigens these TCRs recognize remains unknown. TCRdb reprocessed the reads with MiXCR, giving one entry per CDR3 protein. The sample shows about 900,000 distinct CDR3 sequences, approximately 30% of them seen only once. Here the sequenced sample was cultured CD8+ T cells from PBMCs, taken from culture after CMV antigen stimulation. Receptors originate from a human donor in good health (CMV status not recorded). Some clones in this sample may be carry-over from other donors' samples. Both conserved end residues are part of each CDR3. A D gene is named only where the DNA matches it firmly. Clone sizes are given selectively: once, few, many, or a class where the clone is expanded.

J	D	size	V	DNA	CDR3
TRBJ2-2	NA	NA	TRBV27	TGTGCCAGCAGTCCACTCCCTTTCACCGGGGAGCTGTTTTTT	CASSPLPFTGELFF
TRBJ2-2	NA	once	TRBV6-8	TGTGCCAGCAGTTACTCTGGGGGAAGGGAGTTTTTT	CASSYSGGREFF
TRBJ1-2	TRBD1	few	TRBV6-1	TGTGCCAGCAGTCAACAGGGGGCGGAAGGCTACACCTTC	CASSQQGAEGYTF
TRBJ1-3	NA	NA	TRBV7-9	TGTGCCAGCAGCTCTTTGGGACATACGACTGGAAACACCATATATTTT	CASSSLGHTTGNTIYF
TRBJ2-2	TRBD2	few	TRBV25-1	TGTGCCAGCAGTGAATGGGGAGGGGCCGACACCGGGGAGCTGTTTTTT	CASSEWGGADTGELFF
TRBJ1-2	NA	NA	TRBV14	TGTGCCAGCAGCCAAGCCCGAGTAGGGACTGACAGCTATGGCTACACCTTC	CASSQARVGTDSYGYTF
TRBJ2-5	NA	NA	TRBV27	TGTGCCAGCAGCCCCCTGACAGACGATACCCAGTACTTC	CASSPLTDDTQYF
TRBJ2-7	NA	NA	TRBV6-6	TGTGCCAGCAGCGAATCCCCCGGGACGGTCTCCTACGAGCAGTACTTC	CASSESPGTVSYEQYF
TRBJ1-4	NA	many	TRBV7-8	TGTGCCAGCAGCGCCATGGCCGGAAGTGAAAAACTGTTTTTT	CASSAMAGSEKLFF
TRBJ1-4	NA	NA	TRBV5-6	TGTGCCAGCCAGCCTTGGGGGTTCACTGGTGAAAAACTGTTTTTT	CASQPWGFTGEKLFF
TRBJ1-1	TRBD1	NA	TRBV6-5	TGTGCCAGCAGTTACGGGACAGGGCCCACTGAAGCTTTCTTT	CASSYGTGPTEAFF
TRBJ1-6	NA	few	TRBV4-3	TGCGCCAGCAGCCAGGGGGTCAATGGAGCGGCCTACAACTTGGGTAGTTCACCCCTCCACTTT	CASSQGVNGAAYNLGSSPLHF
TRBJ1-5	NA	few	TRBV4-1	TGCGCCAGCAGCCAAGGGGGAGGGGTTGGGCAGCCCCAGCATTTT	CASSQGGGVGQPQHF
TRBJ1-6	TRBD1	NA	TRBV14	TGTGCCAGCAGCCATGACAGGGGGGATTCACCCCTCCACTTT	CASSHDRGDSPLHF
TRBJ2-3	NA	few	TRBV4-1	TGCGCCAGCAGCCAAGGCCCTTTCACAGATACGCAGTATTTT	CASSQGPFTDTQYF
TRBJ2-1	NA	few	TRBV7-6	TGTGCCAGCAGACCCGCTCAGGGGAGCTCCTACAATGAGCAGTTCTTC	CASRPAQGSSYNEQFF
TRBJ1-1	NA	few	TRBV12-3/TRBV12-4	TGTGCCAGCAGTTTTTGGGACGAAGCTTTCTTT	CASSFWDEAFF
TRBJ2-3	TRBD1	few	TRBV5-5	TGTGCCAGCAGCTTGAGGGACAGGGGGCGCAAAGATACGCAGTATTTT	CASSLRDRGRKDTQYF
TRBJ2-7	TRBD2	NA	TRBV12-3/TRBV12-4	TGTGCCAGCAGCCCGACTAGCGGGGTGTCCTCCTACGAGCAGTACTTC	CASSPTSGVSSYEQYF
TRBJ1-2	NA	few	TRBV4-3	TGCGCCAGCAGCCGGACAGATTTGGAAGGCTACACCTTC	CASSRTDLEGYTF
TRBJ2-1	NA	few	TRBV7-2	TGTGCCAGCGGTAGAGCTCCCTCAGCGGGTAATGAGCAGTTCTTC	CASGRAPSAGNEQFF
TRBJ1-2	TRBD1	few	TRBV7-6	TGTGCCAGCAGCTCTAAGACAGGGAAAAGTAACTATGGCTACACCTTC	CASSSKTGKSNYGYTF
TRBJ2-7	NA	NA	TRBV20-1	TGCAGTGCTAGGGATGTGGACCCCAGGGAAGTTTACGAGCAGTACTTC	CSARDVDPREVYEQYF
TRBJ2-3	NA	NA	TRBV20-1	TGCAGTGCTAGAGATAGGACACTGCTCTACACAGATACGCAGTATTTT	CSARDRTLLYTDTQYF
TRBJ1-2	NA	few	TRBV6-2/TRBV6-3	TGTGCCAGCAGTTACTCGGGGGATCCGGCCTATGGCTACACCTTC	CASSYSGDPAYGYTF
TRBJ2-1	NA	many	TRBV7-2	TGTGCCAGCAGCTTAAGGGGGGGCGGGGATGAGCAGTTCTTC	CASSLRGGGDEQFF
TRBJ2-7	NA	few	TRBV7-9	TGTGCCAGCAGCCCCGACACCCTAAGGGGGGTATGGTACGAGCAGTACTTC	CASSPDTLRGVWYEQYF
TRBJ1-5	NA	NA	TRBV27	TGTGCCAGCAGTTTATACGGGGGCAGCAATCAGCCCCAGCATTTT	CASSLYGGSNQPQHF
TRBJ2-3	NA	NA	TRBV7-7	TGTGCTAGCAGCCGCGTGGCGGATGATACGCAGTATTTT	CASSRVADDTQYF
TRBJ2-1	TRBD2	few	TRBV6-8	TGTGCCAGCACACCGGGACTAGCGGGGTTGAGCTCCTACAATGAGCAGTTCTTC	CASTPGLAGLSSYNEQFF
TRBJ1-2	TRBD1	NA	TRBV7-9	TGTGCCAGCAGCTTAGCTTTCGGACAGGGTTCCTATGGCTACACCTTC	CASSLAFGQGSYGYTF
TRBJ1-5	TRBD1	many	TRBV4-1	TGCGCCAGCAGCCAAGGCAGGGGGAGCAATCAGCCCCAGCATTTT	CASSQGRGSNQPQHF
TRBJ2-7	TRBD1	NA	TRBV9	TGTGCCAGCAGCGTGGGACAGAGCGCCTACGAGCAGTACTTC	CASSVGQSAYEQYF
TRBJ2-3	TRBD2	many	TRBV6-1	TGTGCCAGCCACCCGGGGACTAGCGGGGGGGCAGTAGATACGCAGTATTTT	CASHPGTSGGAVDTQYF
TRBJ2-3	TRBD2	few	TRBV23-1	TGCGCCAGCAGTCAATCGTGTAGCGGGGGGCCGTCTAGTACGCAGTATTTT	CASSQSCSGGPSSTQYF
TRBJ1-5	NA	NA	TRBV7-6	TGTGCCAGCAGCTTAGGTGTACAGGGAAATCAGCCCCAGCATTTT	CASSLGVQGNQPQHF
TRBJ1-6	NA	few	TRBV27	TGTGCCAGCAGTTTATCGAGGAGAGGCCCTGGCCATTCACCCCTCCACTTT	CASSLSRRGPGHSPLHF
TRBJ1-4	NA	many	TRBV7-6	TGTGCCAGCAGCCTCCGAATGGGGGATGAAAAACTGTTTTTT	CASSLRMGDEKLFF
TRBJ2-1	NA	few	TRBV6-1	TGTGCCAGCAGCTCCATGGACTACAACAATGAGCAGTTCTTC	CASSSMDYNNEQFF
TRBJ2-2	NA	many	TRBV7-8	TGTGCCAGCAGCTCTCAAGTCCAGCTTTACACCGGGGAGCTGTTTTTT	CASSSQVQLYTGELFF
TRBJ2-5	NA	many	TRBV7-8	TGTGCCAGCAGCCCCTACGGGACACCCCAAGAGACCCAGTACTTC	CASSPYGTPQETQYF
TRBJ1-1	TRBD1	NA	TRBV28	TGTGCCAGCAGTGCTAGACAGGGAAGGGTGAACACTGAAGCTTTCTTT	CASSARQGRVNTEAFF
TRBJ1-1	NA	few	TRBV5-4	TGTGCCAGCAGCTCCCCATCTGGAGCGAATGTTCTGAACACTGAAGCTTTCTTT	CASSSPSGANVLNTEAFF
TRBJ1-6	NA	few	TRBV5-4	TGTGCCAGCAGCCCCGGCATTTTTGGTTCACCCCTCCACTTT	CASSPGIFGSPLHF
TRBJ2-2	NA	few	TRBV5-6	TGTGCCAGCAGCTTGGACGGACAGAACACCGGGGAGCTGTTTTTT	CASSLDGQNTGELFF
TRBJ1-1	NA	NA	TRBV12-3/TRBV12-4	TGTGCCAGCAGGGACAGCAACAGGGATGGTAACACTGAAGCTTTCTTT	CASRDSNRDGNTEAFF
TRBJ1-4	NA	NA	TRBV9	TGTGCCAGCAGCCCTGGGAGGGGAGTAAGCATGGAAAAACTGTTTTTT	CASSPGRGVSMEKLFF
TRBJ2-3	TRBD2	few	TRBV5-6	TGTGCCAGCAGCAGCGCTGTCGAGCGGGGGCGTACGCAGTATTTT	CASSSAVERGRTQYF
TRBJ2-5	TRBD2	many	TRBV7-8	TGTGCCAGCAGCTTGACTAGCGGGGGCTTCCAAGAGACCCAGTACTTC	CASSLTSGGFQETQYF
TRBJ1-4	NA	NA	TRBV6-8	TGTGCCAGCAGTTACTCTGCAGGGACTGAAAAACTGTTTTTT	CASSYSAGTEKLFF
TRBJ2-6	TRBD1	NA	TRBV6-2/TRBV6-3	TGTGCCAGCACCGACAGGGGCCCTGTTGGGGGGGCCAACGTCCTGACTTTC	CASTDRGPVGGANVLTF
TRBJ1-2	NA	NA	TRBV7-6	TGTGCCAGCAGGTCCGGTGGGGACTATGGCTACACCTTC	CASRSGGDYGYTF
TRBJ2-7	TRBD1	NA	TRBV20-1	TGCAGTGCCGAGCCCCAGGGGGCCTACGAGCAGTACTTC	CSAEPQGAYEQYF
TRBJ1-4	TRBD1	NA	TRBV27	TGTGCCAGCAGTCCCCGGGACAGGGGGACTGAAAAACTGTTTTTT	CASSPRDRGTEKLFF
TRBJ2-2	TRBD2	NA	TRBV4-1	TGCGCCAGCAGCCCTGGACTAGCGGGGGCCGAACTCTACACCGGGGAGCTGTTTTTT	CASSPGLAGAELYTGELFF
TRBJ1-2	NA	few	TRBV7-2	TGTGCCAGCAGCTTAATCTTAGTGGCGGAAGGCTACACCTTC	CASSLILVAEGYTF
TRBJ1-1	NA	once	TRBV4-3	TGCGCCAACAGCCAAGATGGAGGATGGGATACTGAAGCTTTCTTT	CANSQDGGWDTEAFF